Below are 14 T cell receptor beta chains sequenced from a single sample in a study of lymphopenia after photon versus proton radiotherapy. The table came from immunoSEQ multiplex PCR; TCRdb's copy has only in-frame clones and leaves some out. Here the sample spans approximately 65,000 clones, roughly 88% being singletons. The sequencing used peripheral blood, collected from a patient treated with photon-based radiotherapy. These receptors were collected from a woman between 65 and 79 years old with pancreatic cancer.

The chain combines TRBV6-6 with TRBJ1-4; D call uncertain. This CDR3 contains 13 residues. CDR1 and CDR2 from the germline V gene are MNHNY and SVGAGI (reference sequence). V was cut by 7 bases and J by 2 bases, with 8 bases left in between. Written as DNA, the CDR3 is TGTGCCAGCAACGGGCTGACTAATGAAAAACTGTTTTTT. It specifies CASNGLTNEKLFF.

CDR3 amino acids: CASSQTGTAGIEQFF. As DNA, the CDR3 is TGTGCCAGCAGCCAAACCGGGACTGCTGGAATTGAGCAGTTCTTC. This chain joins TRBV7-3 and TRBJ2-1, with a possible D match to TRBD2 (6 bases). Germline CDR1 reads SGHTA; CDR2 reads FQGTGA. Trimming took 5 bases from V and 9 from J, leaving 20 bases between them. This CDR3 has 15 amino acids.

The chain couples TRBV27 to TRBJ2-7; 7 nucleotides align to TRBD1. Germline trimming cut 5 bases from V and 1 base from J; bases unmatched to any gene: 2. This CDR3 has 13 amino acids. Per the germline V gene, CDR1 is MNHEY and CDR2 is SMNVEV (reference sequence). CDR3 nucleotides: TGTGCCAGCAGTCCAGGGGGTTCCTACGAGCAGTACTTC. Encoded protein: CASSPGGSYEQYF.

The chain uses TRBV15 and TRBJ2-5; D remains ambiguous. In germline, CDR1 is LNHNV, CDR2 YYDKDF (reference sequence). This CDR3 comprises 16 residues. Trimming removed 0 bases at V and 4 bases at J, with 15 bases between. The CDR3 nucleotides are TGTGCCACCAGCAGAGATAGGGCCAGCTCCGGAGAGACCCAGTACTTC. It yields the protein CATSRDRASSGETQYF.

The rearrangement joins TRBV11-2 to TRBJ2-7; 7 bases fit TRBD2. V was pared by 3 bases and J by 0 bases, with 11 bases of the junction left unmatched. The CDR3 sequence is 17 residues long. Germline V gives CDR1 SGHAT, CDR2 FQNNGV. CDR3 loop: CASSLSVAGANSYEQYF. The CDR3 nucleotides read TGTGCCAGCAGCTTGTCCGTAGCGGGTGCTAACTCCTACGAGCAGTACTTC.

The chain has TRBV27 and TRBJ2-5; 11 bases agree with TRBD2. The CDR3 length is 14 residues. CDR1 and CDR2 (germline): MNHEY, SMNVEV (reference sequence). Germline trimming cut 6 bases from V and 5 bases from J; bases unmatched to any gene: 5. DNA for the CDR3: TGTGCCAGCAGCCACGGGACTAGCGGTGAGACCCAGTACTTC. It specifies CASSHGTSGETQYF.

The chain combines TRBV4-3 with TRBJ2-1, with no clear D. Trimming left V 0 bases short and J 0 bases short, with 9 bases between. Germline CDR1 reads LGHNA; CDR2 reads YSLEER. The CDR3 length is 16 residues. Written as DNA, the CDR3 is TGCGCCAGCAGCCAAGAAGCCGGCAGCTCCTACAATGAGCAGTTCTTC. It codes for CASSQEAGSSYNEQFF.

The chain links TRBV25-1 to TRBJ2-7, with 7 positions matching TRBD2. CDR1 is MGHDK, CDR2 SYGVNS, per germline. Trimming cost V 2 bases and J 7 bases; bases outside gene matches: 11. The CDR3 runs 15 residues. CDR3 loop: CASSEGFGLGGEQYF. Written as DNA, the CDR3 is TGTGCCAGCAGTGAAGGTTTCGGACTGGGAGGGGAGCAGTACTTC.

The table lists this clone with a count of one. The J gene is TRBJ1-1, the V gene TRBV5-1, with D hard to call. V gave up 2 bases and J gave up 5 bases, with 19 bases separating them. Germline CDR1 and CDR2: SGHRS and YFSETQ. The CDR3 is made up of 16 amino acids. The CDR3 sequence: CASSLVGSPLETEAFF. The CDR3, as DNA: TGCGCCAGCAGCTTAGTTGGGTCCCCTCTGGAGACTGAAGCTTTCTTT. The complete variable domain, with remaining parts taken from reference TRBV5-1 and TRBJ1-1, reads KAGVTQTPRYLIKTRGQQVTLSCSPISGHRSVSWYQQTPGQGLQFLFEYFSETQRNKGNFPGRFSGRQFSNSRSEMNVSTLELGDSALYLCASSLVGSPLETEAFFGQGTRLTVV.

This clone has only a few counts. The rearrangement joins TRBV11-2 to TRBJ2-2; possible D gene TRBD1, 6 bases. This CDR3 contains 14 residues. The ends were cut back, 6 bases at V and 5 bases at J, with 13 bases in the middle. Looked up from germline, CDR1 is SGHAT and CDR2 is FQNNGV. The CDR3 bases are TGTGCCAGCAGTGAACAGGGAGCGACCGGGGAGCTGTTTTTT. It specifies CASSEQGATGELFF.

The rearrangement uses TRBV4-2 and TRBJ2-7; D remains ambiguous. The CDR3 runs to 15 residues. CDR1 is LGHNA, CDR2 YNFKEQ, per germline. The ends were cut back, 1 base at V and 4 bases at J, with 14 bases in the middle. The CDR3 DNA follows: TGTGCCAGCAGCCAAGGTGGTCTAGTCGGTTACGAGCAGTACTTC. This translates into CASSQGGLVGYEQYF.

The rearrangement links TRBV5-1 to TRBJ1-1, with a possible D match to TRBD1 (6 bases). CDR1 and CDR2 from the germline V gene are SGHRS and YFSETQ. The CDR3 extends over 15 amino acids. V was cut by 1 base and J by 6 bases, with 16 bases left in between. The CDR3 coding sequence is TGCGCCAGCAGCTTGACTCAGGGGTCGGACTCTGAAGCTTTCTTT. Its protein is CASSLTQGSDSEAFF.

The gene calls are TRBV30 and TRBJ2-7; D gene unclear. The CDR3 spans 14 residues. Trimming took off 1 base at V and 0 bases at J, with 10 bases between the two ends. Per the germline V gene, CDR1 is GTSNPN and CDR2 is SVGIG (reference sequence). CDR3 residues: CAWSGLENSYEQYF. In DNA, the CDR3 is TGTGCCTGGAGTGGACTGGAGAACTCCTACGAGCAGTACTTC.

CDR3 coding DNA: TGCGCCAGCAGTGGACAGGCCCGCCTGGAAGGCTACACCTTC. Translating gives CASSGQARLEGYTF. The rearrangement links TRBV10-2 to TRBJ1-2, with D possibly being TRBD1 (6 bases). Trimming shortened V by 4 bases and J by 8 bases, and 17 bases separated the two germline ends. Germline-derived CDR1 and CDR2 are WSHSY and SAAADI. CDR3 length: 14 amino acids.